Presented here are 25 T cell receptor beta chains from one specimen sequenced in a study of CD8 T cells in Susac syndrome. Random-hexamer reverse transcription was applied to roughly 0.45 to 1 ug RNA. TCRdb re-called the immunoSEQ multiplex PCR reads with MiXCR, one entry per CDR3 protein. The sample yields about 240,000 distinct CDR3 sequences, about 96% seen once. Input material: CD4+ T cells from PBMCs. The receptors derive from a human donor with Susac syndrome.

The chain combines TRBV20-1 with TRBJ2-3; D gene uncertain. The germline V gene encodes CDR1 DFQATT and CDR2 SNEGSKA (reference sequence). The CDR3 is 11 amino acids. Trimming removed 6 bases from V and 4 bases from J, with 8 bases in between. The CDR3 loop reads CSAKTADTQYF. The CDR3 DNA sequence: TGCAGTGCAAAGACGGCAGATACGCAGTATTTT.

The CDR3: CASSQTDGNGYTF. CDR3 in DNA: TGTGCCAGCAGCCAGACGGACGGCAATGGCTACACCTTC. The chain joins TRBV3-1 to TRBJ1-2; D is uncertain. Germline V gene lookup returns CDR1 LGHDT and CDR2 YNNKEL (reference sequence). The CDR3 runs to 13 residues. V was clipped by 3 bases and J by 6 bases, with 11 bases between them. Variable domain in full (rest from reference TRBV3-1 and TRBJ1-2): DTAVSQTPKYLVTQMGNDKSIKCEQNLGHDTMYWYKQDSKKFLKIMFSYNNKELIINETVPNRFSPKSPDKAHLNLHINSLELGDSAVYFCASSQTDGNGYTFGSGTRLTVV.

The rearrangement links TRBV13 to TRBJ1-6, with no clear D. The CDR3 extends over 19 amino acids. Between the trimmed V and J ends, which lost 5 bases and 0 bases, there was a span of 20 bases. Germline V CDR1 and CDR2: PRHDT, FYEKMQ (reference sequence). The CDR3 spells CASSDFRRTASSYNSPLHF. Written as DNA, the CDR3 is TGTGCCAGCAGCGACTTTCGGAGGACCGCGAGCTCCTATAATTCACCCCTCCACTTT.

The chain employs TRBV18 and TRBJ2-7, with 8 positions matching TRBD1. V gave up 3 bases and J gave up 6 bases; unmatched junction bases: 4. Germline-derived CDR1 and CDR2 are KGHSH and LQKENI. The length of the CDR3 is 13 residues. CDR3 coding DNA: TGTGCCAGCTCACCTACCACAGGGGGCGAGCAGTACTTC. Translation: CASSPTTGGEQYF.

This chain connects TRBV11-1 to TRBJ2-1; D uncertain. Per the germline V gene, CDR1 is SGHAT and CDR2 is FQDESV (reference sequence). With 5 bases removed from V and 12 bases from J, the gap between germline ends came to 14 bases. CDR3 length: 12 amino acids. This CDR3 reads CASSTVADVQFF. The CDR3 DNA sequence: TGTGCCAGCAGCACCGTCGCGGACGTGCAGTTCTTC.

The chain couples TRBV19 to TRBJ1-2; 10 bases align to TRBD1. The CDR3 extends over 15 amino acids. Germline V gene lookup returns CDR1 LNHDA and CDR2 SQIVND (reference sequence). V lost 3 bases to trimming and J lost 2 bases; unmatched junction nucleotides: 3. The CDR3 DNA sequence: TGTGCCAGTAGTATCCCGGACAGGGGGAACTATGGCTACACCTTC. Protein product: CASSIPDRGNYGYTF.

This clonotype appeared a single time. V gene TRBV11-3 combines with J gene TRBJ1-2; D perhaps matches TRBD1 (5 bases). CDR3 length: 14 amino acids. The germline CDR1 and CDR2 sequences are SGHNT and YENEEA. Between the trimmed V and J ends, which lost 5 bases and 4 bases, there was a span of 14 bases. CDR3: CASSPMGQGYGYTF. The CDR3 region has the DNA TGTGCCAGCAGCCCCATGGGGCAGGGCTATGGCTACACCTTC.

The CDR3 here is CSAPPTRYGYTF. CDR3 coding DNA: TGCAGTGCACCTCCCACTCGCTATGGCTACACCTTC. This chain uses TRBV20-1 with TRBJ1-2; D gene unclear. The CDR3 runs to 12 residues. The germline V gene has CDR1 DFQATT and CDR2 SNEGSKA (reference sequence). Trimming shortened V by 6 bases and J by 4 bases, and 12 bases separated the two germline ends.

This clonotype was detected a few times. The chain carries TRBV29-1 and TRBJ2-7; D is perhaps TRBD1 (6 bases). The CDR3 consists of 12 residues. The ends were cut back, 4 bases at V and 2 bases at J, with 9 bases in the middle. Germline V gene sequence: CDR1 SQVTM, CDR2 ANQGSEA. The CDR3 protein is CSVVRGTYEQYF. Written as DNA, the CDR3 is TGCAGCGTTGTCAGGGGAACCTACGAGCAGTACTTC.

V gene TRBV12-3 or TRBV12-4 combines with J gene TRBJ2-7; TRBD2 is a possible D gene (5 bases). V was cut by 6 bases and J by 4 bases, with 16 bases left in between. This CDR3 has 14 residues. The CDR3 loop reads CASSWGEPRYEQYF. The CDR3 region has the DNA TGTGCCAGCAGCTGGGGAGAGCCTCGATACGAGCAGTACTTC.

The V gene is TRBV9, the J gene TRBJ2-3; no clear D. V lost 0 bases to trimming and J lost 1 base, with 6 bases between them. There are 14 residues in the CDR3. Germline CDR1 reads SGDLS; CDR2 reads YYNGEE. The CDR3 protein is CASSVAIGTDTQYF. CDR3 nucleotides: TGTGCCAGCAGCGTAGCTATTGGCACAGATACGCAGTATTTT.

The CDR3 here is CASSLTRQAYEQYF. CDR3 nucleotide sequence: TGTGCCAGCAGTTTAACCAGACAGGCCTACGAGCAGTACTTC. This sequence joins TRBV27 and TRBJ2-7; a weak D match, TRBD1 (6 bases). V gave up 2 bases and J gave up 2 bases, with 10 bases separating them. CDR1 MNHEY and CDR2 SMNVEV come from the germline V gene (reference sequence). The CDR3 totals 14 residues.

In DNA form, the CDR3 reads TGCAGTGCTAGCGGGGGAGCGGGAGGGTACAATGAGCAGTTCTTC. It is translated as CSASGGAGGYNEQFF. The chain is built from TRBV20-1 and TRBJ2-1; 10 nucleotides align to TRBD2. The CDR3 contains 15 residues. CDR1 is DFQATT, CDR2 SNEGSKA, per germline (reference sequence). Trimming removed 3 bases from V and 4 bases from J; junction bases left unmatched: 6.

As concerns this clonotype: At one end, the junction sequence differs from germline, possibly due to a read error. The chain couples TRBV7-7 to TRBJ2-3; D is unclear. The CDR3 is 14 residues long. Per the germline V gene, CDR1 is SSHAT and CDR2 is FNYEAQ (reference sequence). The CDR3 nucleotides are TGTGCTAGCAGCTTAGAGTTGCACACAGATACGCAGTATTTT. This sequence encodes CASSLELHTDTQYF.

V and J are TRBV29-1 and TRBJ1-4, with a possible D match to TRBD1 (6 bases). Trimming removed 4 bases at V and 6 bases at J, with 9 bases between. The CDR3 spans 12 residues. Per germline, CDR1 SQVTM and CDR2 ANQGSEA. CDR3 in amino acids: CSVVAGDEKLFF. The DNA for the CDR3 is TGCAGCGTTGTTGCAGGGGATGAAAAACTGTTTTTT.

The chain joins TRBV24-1 to TRBJ1-1; D is unresolved. V lost 5 bases and J 1 base, leaving 13 bases between the germline ends. This CDR3 comprises 15 residues. In germline, CDR1 is KGHDR, CDR2 SFDVKD. CDR3 nucleotides: TGTGCCACCAGTGGTGCTTCCCTGGGGAACACTGAAGCTTTCTTT. It codes for CATSGASLGNTEAFF.

The chain employs TRBV20-1 and TRBJ2-5; TRBD2 aligns across 10 bases. J lost 4 bases, V lost 6 bases, and 14 bases had no gene match. CDR3 size: 16 residues. The germline gives CDR1 DFQATT, CDR2 SNEGSKA (reference sequence). The CDR3, as DNA: TGCAGTGCACAACAAACGCTAGCGGGAGCTTTAGAGACCCAGTACTTC. It translates to CSAQQTLAGALETQYF.

V and J are TRBV4-2 and TRBJ2-7; 7 bases agree with TRBD1. With 4 bases clipped from V and 3 bases from J, the junction kept 6 bases outside the gene matches. The germline gives CDR1 LGHNA, CDR2 YNFKEQ. The CDR3 extends over 14 amino acids. The CDR3 region is CASSREQGFYEQYF. CDR3 coding DNA: TGTGCCAGCAGCCGTGAACAGGGGTTCTACGAGCAGTACTTC.

The chain joins TRBV20-1 to TRBJ2-7; 10 positions match TRBD1. CDR1 and CDR2 from the germline V gene are DFQATT and SNEGSKA (reference sequence). This CDR3 contains 13 residues. Trimming at V came to 6 bases and at J to 4 bases, leaving 6 bases not matched to a gene. The CDR3 sequence is CSATRDRGYEQYF. In nucleotides, the CDR3 is TGCAGTGCCACCCGGGACAGGGGTTACGAGCAGTACTTC.

The V gene is TRBV29-1, the J gene TRBJ1-3; 10 nucleotides agree with TRBD1. The germline V gene encodes CDR1 SQVTM and CDR2 ANQGSEA. V lost 5 bases to trimming and J lost 2 bases; unmatched junction nucleotides: 3. This CDR3 is built from 14 residues. In DNA form, the CDR3 reads TGCAGCGTTCCCGGGACAGGGGCTGGAAACACCATATATTTT. Its protein product is CSVPGTGAGNTIYF.

The rearrangement joins TRBV2 to TRBJ2-4; 7 bases map to TRBD1. CDR1 is SNHLY and CDR2 is FYNNEI in the germline V gene. The junction had 4 bases not matched to a gene; V was cut back by 4 bases and J by 7 bases. The CDR3 has 13 residues. CDR3 nucleotide sequence: TGTGCCAGCAGTGCCCGGGACAGTAACATTCAGTACTTC. This sequence encodes CASSARDSNIQYF.

In nucleotides, the CDR3 is TGCAGCGTTGAGGCAGGTCATCGGGAGCTGTTTTTT. It translates to CSVEAGHRELFF. This chain links TRBV29-1 with TRBJ2-2; D ambiguous. CDR3 length equals 12 residues. The germline gives CDR1 SQVTM, CDR2 ANQGSEA. V lost 3 bases to trimming and J lost 9 bases, with 11 bases between them.

The rearrangement uses TRBV12-3 or TRBV12-4 and TRBJ2-7; TRBD1 agrees at 10 bases. Germline trimming cut 6 bases from V and 3 bases from J; bases unmatched to any gene: 8. There are 15 residues in the CDR3. CDR3 sequence: CASSSDRGRIYEQYF. DNA of the CDR3: TGTGCCAGCAGCTCAGACAGGGGGCGAATCTACGAGCAGTACTTC.

This chain joins TRBV5-4 and TRBJ1-1, with TRBD1 matching 7 bases. This CDR3 spans 14 amino acids. CDR1 SGHNT and CDR2 YYREEE come from the germline V gene (reference sequence). Trimming cost V 0 bases and J 6 bases; bases outside gene matches: 5. The CDR3 reads CASSLADRVAEAFF. The CDR3 DNA is TGTGCCAGCAGCTTGGCCGACAGGGTAGCTGAAGCTTTCTTT.

The chain joins TRBV9 to TRBJ2-7, with D perhaps TRBD2 (6 bases). V lost 3 bases and J lost 2, with 12 bases in between. This CDR3 is 14 amino acids long. Germline CDR1 SGDLS, CDR2 YYNGEE. The chain's CDR3 is CASSEKRAPYEQYF. For the CDR3, the DNA is TGTGCCAGCAGCGAGAAGCGGGCCCCCTACGAGCAGTACTTC.